Each of the 26 T cell receptor beta chains below was sequenced from the same sample in a study of cytomegalovirus exposure and HLA in healthy donors. A multiplex PCR was run with 60 Vbeta primers and 13 Jbeta primers. Assay: immunoSEQ multiplex PCR; the TCRdb copy retains only in-frame clones and omits some. Here the sample spans around 150,000 clones, about 66% being singletons. Sequenced: PBMCs. The source of these receptors is a male donor in good health and CMV-seronegative.

This clone turned up a few times. A much larger clone is a single base away; this may be a read error. The rearrangement links TRBV7-9 to TRBJ2-6; D may be TRBD1 (5 bases). The CDR3 is made up of 19 amino acids. CDR1 SEHNR and CDR2 FQNEAQ come from the germline V gene (reference sequence). CDR3: CSSSEEARVYGAGANVLTF. CDR3 nucleotide sequence: TGTTCCAGCAGCGAAGAGGCCAGGGTGTATGGTGCTGGGGCCAACGTCCTGACTTTC.

This clone occurred a few times. The chain links TRBV28 to TRBJ2-2; 12 nucleotides match TRBD2. Looked up from germline, CDR1 is MDHEN and CDR2 is SYDVKM. CDR3 size: 17 residues. Losses at the gene ends were 0 bases for V and 6 bases for J; bases not matched to a gene: 5. The CDR3 sequence is CASSLWQLAGGPGELFF. CDR3 coding DNA: TGTGCCAGCAGTTTATGGCAGCTAGCGGGGGGGCCCGGGGAGCTGTTTTTT. The full variable domain, its missing parts supplied by reference TRBV28 and TRBJ2-2, is DVKVTQSSRYLVKRTGEKVFLECVQDMDHENMFWYRQDPGLGLRLIYFSYDVKMKEKGDIPEGYSVSREKKERFSLILESASTNQTSMYLCASSLWQLAGGPGELFFGEGSRLTVL.

The chain links TRBV7-8 to TRBJ1-2; TRBD1 aligns across 7 bases. CDR3 length equals 13 residues. The junction had 3 bases not matched to a gene; V was cut back by 2 bases and J by 6 bases. Germline V gene lookup returns CDR1 SGHVS and CDR2 FQNEAQ. The CDR3 sequence: CASSLRQGNGYTF. DNA of the CDR3: TGTGCCAGCAGCTTAAGACAGGGAAATGGCTACACCTTC.

This clone was counted a few times. The chain couples TRBV9 to TRBJ2-3, with 16 bases that match TRBD2. V was pared by 3 bases and J by 4 bases, with 2 bases of the junction left unmatched. Germline CDR1 and CDR2: SGDLS and YYNGEE. The CDR3 covers 16 residues. The CDR3 spells CASSGGTSGGADTQYF. The CDR3 DNA is TGTGCCAGCAGCGGGGGGACTAGCGGGGGGGCAGATACGCAGTATTTT.

The CDR3 region has the DNA TGTGCCAGCAGTGAATATCCGGGGGGGGCTGAGGGCTACACCTTC. It codes for CASSEYPGGAEGYTF. The rearrangement links TRBV6-1 to TRBJ1-2, with D possibly matching TRBD1 (6 bases). Trimming removed 2 bases from V and 8 bases from J, with 18 bases in between. The CDR3 covers 15 residues. Germline loops: CDR1 MNHNS, CDR2 SASEGT.

The J gene is TRBJ2-1, the V gene TRBV21-1; TRBD1 reflects the table's D call only, with no check against the DNA. TRBV21-1 is given as a pseudogene. CDR3 length: 17 amino acids. The CDR3 DNA is TGTGCCAGCAGCCGCATAATGGGGGACAGGGGTTGCAATGAGCAGTTCTTC. It yields the protein CASSRIMGDRGCNEQFF.

This clone was observed a few times. V usage is TRBV5-1 and J usage is TRBJ2-7; D might be TRBD1 (6 bases). CDR3 length: 13 amino acids. V lost 2 bases and J lost 6, with 12 bases in between. CDR1 SGHRS and CDR2 YFSETQ come from the germline V gene. The CDR3 loop is CASSFQGQREQYF. The CDR3 DNA reads as TGCGCCAGCAGCTTCCAGGGGCAACGCGAGCAGTACTTC.

The chain recombines TRBV9 with TRBJ2-6; 7 bases agree with TRBD2. This CDR3 is built from 19 residues. Germline values: CDR1 SGDLS, CDR2 YYNGEE. Trimming removed 3 bases from V and 0 bases from J; junction bases left unmatched: 12. DNA of the CDR3: TGTGCCAGCAGCGACCACTGGGAGCGGGGAGTCTCTGGGGCCAACGTCCTGACTTTC. Its translation is CASSDHWERGVSGANVLTF.

This clone turned up a few times. This rearrangement joins TRBV4-3 to TRBJ2-7; 8 positions match TRBD1. CDR1 is LGHNA, CDR2 YSLEER, per germline. After removal of 4 bases from V and 4 bases from J, the junction contained 6 bases not matched to a gene. The CDR3 loop spans 14 amino acids. In nucleotides, the CDR3 is TGCGCCAGCAGCCGGGACAGGATATCGTACGAGCAGTACTTC. Encoded protein: CASSRDRISYEQYF.

The chain combines TRBV5-1 with TRBJ1-5; possible D gene TRBD1, 6 bases. CDR1 and CDR2 (germline): SGHRS, YFSETQ. The CDR3 covers 14 residues. Trimming removed 1 base at V and 3 bases at J, with 8 bases between. The chain's CDR3 is CASSLTGNNQPQHF. The DNA for the CDR3 is TGCGCCAGCAGCTTGACAGGGAACAATCAGCCCCAGCATTTT.

This sequence joins TRBV9 and TRBJ1-2; TRBD1 is a possible D gene (6 bases). The germline V gene encodes CDR1 SGDLS and CDR2 YYNGEE. V lost 4 bases, J lost 8 bases, and 18 bases lay in between. The CDR3 loop spans 14 amino acids. CDR3: CASSQGWSIVGYTF. In DNA, the CDR3 is TGTGCCAGCAGCCAGGGGTGGAGTATTGTCGGCTACACCTTC.

This chain joins TRBV4-1 and TRBJ1-2, with TRBD1 matching over 9 bases. CDR1 is MGHRA, CDR2 YSYEKL, per germline. The CDR3 consists of 14 residues. Trimming at V came to 2 bases and at J to 8 bases, leaving 6 bases not matched to a gene. CDR3 sequence reads: CASSQTDRGGGYTF. The CDR3 DNA reads as TGCGCCAGCAGCCAAACGGACAGGGGAGGAGGCTACACCTTC.

The chain combines TRBV7-2 with TRBJ1-5; weak D call: TRBD1 (6 bases). From germline, CDR1 is SGHTA and CDR2 FQGNSA. The CDR3 extends over 15 amino acids. Trimming removed 2 bases from V and 0 bases from J, with 8 bases in between. The CDR3, as DNA: TGTGCCAGCAGCTTAATACAGGGTAGCAATCAGCCCCAGCATTTT. Its translation is CASSLIQGSNQPQHF.

This sequence joins TRBV21-1 and TRBJ1-6; the D call in the table, TRBD1, was not verified against the DNA. TRBV21-1 is a recognized pseudogene. The CDR3 is 16 amino acids. The CDR3, as DNA: TGTGCCAGCAGCACTAGGGCGGACAGCCTCAATTCACCCCTCCACTTT. Residues: CASSTRADSLNSPLHF.

Only a few counts were recorded for this clone. The V call is TRBV29-1, the J call TRBJ2-1, with unresolved D. Deletions cut 3 bases from V and 5 bases from J, with 8 bases between. Germline V gene sequence: CDR1 SQVTM, CDR2 ANQGSEA. The CDR3 length is 12 residues. The DNA for the CDR3 is TGCAGCGTTGAGTCGTCTAACAATGAGCAGTTCTTC. This translates into CSVESSNNEQFF.

This chain uses TRBV5-1 with TRBJ2-7; 11 positions agree with TRBD2. Germline CDR1 reads SGHRS; CDR2 reads YFSETQ. With V trimmed by 2 bases and J by 6 bases, 7 bases remained unmatched. The CDR3 is made up of 15 amino acids. CDR3 coding DNA: TGCGCCAGCAGCTTCTCTCGGACTAGCGGGTTCGAGCAGTACTTC. Its translation: CASSFSRTSGFEQYF.

This clone was seen a few times. A read error may account for a junction end that differs from germline. The chain uses TRBV18 and TRBJ1-6; maybe TRBD1 (5 bases). CDR1 is KGHSH and CDR2 is LQKENI in the germline V gene. CDR3 length: 17 residues. Here the CDR3 reads CASSLGSGDSSNSPLHF. The DNA of the CDR3 is TGTGCCAGCTCACTAGGGTCGGGGGACTCCTCTAATTCACCCCTCCACTTT.

A few counts support this clone. V and J are TRBV6-6 and TRBJ1-3, with TRBD1 as a possible D gene (5 bases). The CDR3 loop spans 14 amino acids. Trimming removed 6 bases from V and 4 bases from J, with 13 bases in between. Per germline, CDR1 MNHNY and CDR2 SVGAGI (reference sequence). CDR3 nucleotide sequence: TGTGCCAGCAGGCTAGGGGTGCCCGGAAACACCATATATTTT. It specifies CASRLGVPGNTIYF.

This clone is a singleton in its sample. The rearrangement uses TRBV5-1 and TRBJ2-1; TRBD1 is a possible D gene (6 bases). The CDR3 is 19 amino acids. V lost 1 base, J lost 8 bases, and 28 bases lay in between. The germline gives CDR1 SGHRS, CDR2 YFSETQ. Here the CDR3 DNA reads TGCGCCAGCAGCTTGAGAAGGGCAGGAACCGGGCAGGGGAAGTATGAGCAGTTCTTC. This gives the protein CASSLRRAGTGQGKYEQFF.

This chain joins TRBV27 and TRBJ2-3; D perhaps matches TRBD1 (6 bases). The ends were cut back, 5 bases at V and 1 base at J, with 16 bases in the middle. The CDR3 is made up of 16 amino acids. The germline V gene has CDR1 MNHEY and CDR2 SMNVEV (reference sequence). This CDR3 is CASSMNRVEGTDTQYF. In DNA form, the CDR3 reads TGTGCCAGCAGTATGAACAGGGTGGAAGGCACAGATACGCAGTATTTT.

This sequence joins TRBV28 and TRBJ2-2; 10 nucleotides agree with TRBD2. Germline V lookup: CDR1 MDHEN, CDR2 SYDVKM. V lost 3 bases to trimming and J lost 0 bases; unmatched junction nucleotides: 4. The CDR3 is 17 residues long. The CDR3 here is CASSFERGGANTGELFF. Here the CDR3 DNA reads TGTGCCAGCAGTTTCGAGCGGGGGGGCGCGAACACCGGGGAGCTGTTTTTT.

The chain recombines TRBV30 with TRBJ2-3, with 12 bases lining up with TRBD2. The CDR3 extends over 16 amino acids. V was clipped by 5 bases and J by 4 bases; unmatched bases: 10. Germline-derived CDR1 and CDR2 are GTSNPN and SVGIG (reference sequence). The CDR3 loop is CAWGGASGGAADTQYF. The CDR3 bases are TGTGCCTGGGGCGGGGCTAGCGGGGGGGCTGCAGATACGCAGTATTTT.

The chain employs TRBV10-3 and TRBJ1-5; D may be TRBD1 (6 bases). Trimming stripped 10 bases from V and 7 bases from J, with 17 bases between. Germline V gene sequence: CDR1 ENHRY, CDR2 SYGVKD. This CDR3 has 13 residues. As DNA, the CDR3 is TGTGCCACGCGGGGGGCCCCTCAGCAGCCCCAGCATTTT. Translation gives CATRGAPQQPQHF.

This clone appeared a few times. The rearrangement uses TRBV6-6 and TRBJ2-3, with a tentative D call TRBD2 (7 bases). Per germline, CDR1 MNHNY and CDR2 SVGAGI (reference sequence). There are 15 residues in the CDR3. Deletions cut 6 bases from V and 7 bases from J, with 20 bases between. This chain's CDR3 is CASRLEGGSTNTQYF. The CDR3 nucleotides read TGTGCCAGCAGATTAGAGGGGGGGTCCACGAATACGCAGTATTTT.

This clone showed up just a few times. The V and J genes are TRBV19 and TRBJ1-2; 7 nucleotides line up with TRBD1. J gave up 4 bases and V 1 base, and 6 bases lay outside the gene matches. Per germline, CDR1 LNHDA and CDR2 SQIVND (reference sequence). This CDR3 region has 15 residues. The CDR3 reads CASSIVDRESYGYTF. CDR3 DNA: TGTGCCAGTAGTATAGTCGACAGGGAGAGCTATGGCTACACCTTC.

For the CDR3, the DNA is TGTGCCAGCAGCGTAGTCGGAGGCCCGGGCCCAACGGGCTACACCTTC. It yields the protein CASSVVGGPGPTGYTF. This chain uses TRBV9 with TRBJ1-2, with D unclear. The CDR3 has 16 amino acids. V was clipped by 0 bases and J by 8 bases, with 20 bases between them. CDR1 SGDLS and CDR2 YYNGEE come from the germline V gene.